This record covers a single T cell receptor (beta chain). Its antigen is unidentified. This sample was taken from a study of TIL therapy for anti-PD-1-resistant metastatic lung cancer. General study results and limits: Patients were highly selected, enriched for treatment-naive, never-smoker and oncogene-addicted cases.

Sequencing used immunoSEQ v3. Sequencing depth was some 2 million read pairs for survey level, roughly 5-6.5 million for deep. Assay: immunoSEQ multiplex PCR; the TCRdb copy retains only in-frame clones and omits some. The sample records tens of thousands of clones, about 70% being singletons. With 0 bases removed from V and 3 bases from J, the gap between germline ends came to 6 bases. The CDR3 loop spans 13 amino acids. The germline V gene encodes CDR1 SGDLS and CDR2 YYNGEE. Documented time point: pre-treatment sample, taken before nivolumab and TIL therapy. This chain joins TRBV9 and TRBJ2-5; D not resolved. The receptor's source is a person aged 25-79 years with non-small cell lung cancer. Sequencing was performed on blood, taken at baseline. CDR3 sequence: CASSVGTEETQYF. CDR3 bases: TGTGCCAGCAGCGTAGGCACAGAAGAGACCCAGTACTTC.